The next 2 T cell receptor beta chains were all read from a single sample in a study of technical replicates of blood from several donors. TCRdb's table, derived via immunoSEQ multiplex PCR, lists solely in-frame clones and lacks some. The sample records roughly 81,000 clones, 65% to 90% being singletons. The sequencing sample was made of PBMCs. Receptor source: a human donor in good health. Some clones in this sample may be carry-over from other donors' samples.

The chain has TRBV5-6 and TRBJ2-1; possibly TRBD1 for D (7 bases). CDR1 and CDR2 from the germline V gene are SGHDT and YYEEEE. CDR3 size: 15 residues. V lost 0 bases to trimming and J lost 9 bases, with 16 bases between them. CDR3 nucleotides: TGTGCCAGCAGCTTGGGTCCGGCCCAGGGGGGTGAGCAGTTCTTC. Residues: CASSLGPAQGGEQFF.

This rearrangement joins TRBV5-6 to TRBJ2-1; possible D gene TRBD2, 6 bases. This CDR3 is built from 15 residues. The germline CDR1 and CDR2 sequences are SGHDT and YYEEEE. The V and J ends lost 0 bases and 3 bases respectively, with 10 bases between them. The CDR3 spells CASSLGSSVYNEQFF. As DNA, the CDR3 is TGTGCCAGCAGCTTGGGGTCTAGCGTCTACAATGAGCAGTTCTTC. The full variable domain, with the rest looked up from reference TRBV5-6 and TRBJ2-1, is DAGVTQSPTHLIKTRGQQVTLRCSPKSGHDTVSWYQQALGQGPQFIFQYYEEEERQRGNFPDRFSGHQFPNYSSELNVNALLLGDSALYLCASSLGSSVYNEQFFGPGTRLTVL.